This T cell receptor (beta chain) emerged from a study of blood T cell repertoires in COVID-19. Assay used: immunoSEQ multiplex PCR; TCRdb lists only in-frame clones, some missing. This table has roughly 8,500 clones, just over 85% appearing once. Germline-derived CDR1 and CDR2 are MGHRA and YSYEKL. Germline trimming cut 1 base from V and 7 bases from J; bases unmatched to any gene: 5. The CDR3 length is 15 residues. This TCR derives from a human donor in a cohort sampled during active COVID-19. Material for sequencing was peripheral blood. The rearrangement links TRBV4-1 to TRBJ2-1; 9 bases are a match to TRBD1. The CDR3 sequence: CASSQGTGARNEQFF. The CDR3 DNA follows: TGCGCCAGCAGCCAAGGGACAGGGGCGCGGAATGAGCAGTTCTTC.